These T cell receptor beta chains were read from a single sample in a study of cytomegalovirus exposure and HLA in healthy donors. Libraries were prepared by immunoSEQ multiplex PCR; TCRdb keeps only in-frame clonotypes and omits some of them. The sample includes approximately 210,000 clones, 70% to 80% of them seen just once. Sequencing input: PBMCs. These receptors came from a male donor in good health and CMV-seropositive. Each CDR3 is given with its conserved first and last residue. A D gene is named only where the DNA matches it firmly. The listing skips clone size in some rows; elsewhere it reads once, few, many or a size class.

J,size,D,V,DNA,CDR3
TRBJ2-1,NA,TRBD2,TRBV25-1,TGTGCCAGCAGTGGAGGTAGCGGGAGAGTTCAGTTCTTC,CASSGGSGRVQFF
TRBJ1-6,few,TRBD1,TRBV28,TGTGCCAGCAGTGAGGGACAGAGGAATTCACCCCTCCACTTT,CASSEGQRNSPLHF
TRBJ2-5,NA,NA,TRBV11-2,TGTGCCAGCAGCTTAGGGGCCGGCCAAGAGACCCAGTACTTC,CASSLGAGQETQYF
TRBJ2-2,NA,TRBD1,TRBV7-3,TGTGCCAGCAGCCCCCGCTACCCCAGGGGGCGCAGCACCGGGGAGCTGTTTTTT,CASSPRYPRGRSTGELFF
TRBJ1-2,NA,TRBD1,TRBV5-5,TGTGCCAGCAGCTTGGGTGGACAGGGTTATGGCTACACCTTC,CASSLGGQGYGYTF
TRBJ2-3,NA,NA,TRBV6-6,TGTGCCAGCAGTTACTACGGTGATACGCAGTATTTT,CASSYYGDTQYF
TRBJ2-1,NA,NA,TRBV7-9,TGTGCCAGCAGCTTAGCGGGGGGGCTCTACAATGAGCAGTTCTTC,CASSLAGGLYNEQFF
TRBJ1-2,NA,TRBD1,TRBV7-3,TGTGCCAGCAGCTCCCGGACAGGGGACTATGGCTACACCTTC,CASSSRTGDYGYTF
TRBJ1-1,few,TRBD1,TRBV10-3,TGTGCCATCACACGGACAGGTTTGAGCACTGAAGCTTTCTTT,CAITRTGLSTEAFF
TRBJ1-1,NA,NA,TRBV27,TGTGCCAGAAGGGGCATGAACACTGAAGCTTTCTTT,CARRGMNTEAFF
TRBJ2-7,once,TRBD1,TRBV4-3,TGCGCCAGCAGCCAAGATCCGAGGGACAGGGGAGACGAGCAGTACTTC,CASSQDPRDRGDEQYF
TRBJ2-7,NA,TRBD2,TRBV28,TGTGCCAGCAGTCCGAGCGGGAGAGGGAACGAGCAGTACTTC,CASSPSGRGNEQYF
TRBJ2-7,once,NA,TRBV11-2,TGTGCCAGCAGCTTAGAAGTTGGAGGGCGGTACTTC,CASSLEVGGRYF
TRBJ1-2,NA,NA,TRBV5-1,TGCGCCAGTCATGAGGGGACTCAGGGCTATGGCTACACCTTC,CASHEGTQGYGYTF
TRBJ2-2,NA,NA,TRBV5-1,TGCGCCAGCAGCTTGTACAGCGGGTGGAACACCGGGGAGCTGTTTTTT,CASSLYSGWNTGELFF
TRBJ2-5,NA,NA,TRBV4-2,TGTGCCAGCAGCCAAGATGTCTTCCCTGAGACCCAGTACTTC,CASSQDVFPETQYF
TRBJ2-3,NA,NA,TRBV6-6,TGTGCCAGCACCCCCTCAGTGAACCAGTTAACAGATACGCAGTATTTT,CASTPSVNQLTDTQYF
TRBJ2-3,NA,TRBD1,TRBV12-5,TGTGCTAGTGCCTTGCGGACAGGGGCAGATACGCAGTATTTT,CASALRTGADTQYF
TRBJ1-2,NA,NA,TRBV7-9,TGTGCCAGCAGCTTAGAACAGGTTGGCTACACCTTC,CASSLEQVGYTF
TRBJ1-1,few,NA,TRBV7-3,TGTGCCAGCAGCACATCAGGGTGGACTGAAGCTTTCTTT,CASSTSGWTEAFF
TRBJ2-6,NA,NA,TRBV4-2,TGTGCCAGCAGCCAGGCATCCGCGGCCCCTGGGGCCAACGTCCTGACTTTC,CASSQASAAPGANVLTF
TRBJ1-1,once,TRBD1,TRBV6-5,TGTGCCAGCAGTTCACAGGGGGCGAAGGGCACTGAAGCTTTCTTT,CASSSQGAKGTEAFF
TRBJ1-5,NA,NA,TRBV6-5,TGTGCCAGCAGTAATGGCGTACGTGGCGGCCAGCCCCAGCATTTT,CASSNGVRGGQPQHF
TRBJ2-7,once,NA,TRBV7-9,TGTGCCAGCAGCTCCGACATTTCCGAGCAGTACTTC,CASSSDISEQYF
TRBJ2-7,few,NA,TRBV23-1,TGCGCCAGCAGTCTCAGCCAGGGTAGGTTCTACGAGCAGTACTTC,CASSLSQGRFYEQYF
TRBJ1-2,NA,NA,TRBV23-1,TGCGCCAGCACTACCGGGACACGTAACTATGGCTACACCTTC,CASTTGTRNYGYTF
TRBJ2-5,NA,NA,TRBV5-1,TGCGCCAGCGGGGATGGGGGGGCCGTCGAGACCCAGTACTTC,CASGDGGAVETQYF
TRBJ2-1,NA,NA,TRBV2,TGTGCCAGCAGTGTGGAGTATGAGCAGTTCTTC,CASSVEYEQFF
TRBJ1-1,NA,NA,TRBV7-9,TGTGCCAGCAGCCCGGGAGCGAACACTGAAGCTTTCTTT,CASSPGANTEAFF
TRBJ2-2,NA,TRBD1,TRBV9,TGTGCCAGCAGCAAGACAGGGGCGGGCACCGGGGAGCTGTTTTTT,CASSKTGAGTGELFF
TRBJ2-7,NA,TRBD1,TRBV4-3,TGCGCCAGCAGCCTAAGAGGGGGCCAGGCTAGCGAGCAGTACTTC,CASSLRGGQASEQYF
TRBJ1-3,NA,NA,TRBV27,TGTGCCAGCAGTTCGGCAGGGAACTCTGGAAACACCATATATTTT,CASSSAGNSGNTIYF
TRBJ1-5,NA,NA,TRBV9,TGTGCCAGCAGCCCCGGGGGAGGGGGGGATCAGCCCCAGCATTTT,CASSPGGGGDQPQHF
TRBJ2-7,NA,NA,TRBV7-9,TGTGCCAGCAGCTTATCTGGAGGAAACGAGCAGTACTTC,CASSLSGGNEQYF
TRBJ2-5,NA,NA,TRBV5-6,TGTGCCAGCAGCTTGTCTGGACAGACGTTAGAGACCCAGTACTTC,CASSLSGQTLETQYF
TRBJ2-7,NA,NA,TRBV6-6,TGTGCCAGCAGTTACACGGGGTTATACGAGCAGTACTTC,CASSYTGLYEQYF
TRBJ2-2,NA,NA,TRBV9,TGTGCCAGCAGCGTAGACATTTATTGGGACATCACCGGGGAGCTGTTTTTT,CASSVDIYWDITGELFF
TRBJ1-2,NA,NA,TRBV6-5,TGTGCCAGCAGTTACTCGATACCCGCGGGAAGCTATGGCTACACCTTC,CASSYSIPAGSYGYTF
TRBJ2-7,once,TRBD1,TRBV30,TGTGCCTGGAGTGTAGGACAGGGTAAAGGGCAGTACTTC,CAWSVGQGKGQYF
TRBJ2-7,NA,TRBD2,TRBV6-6,TGTGCCAGCAGTTACCTGTCGCGGGGGGGATCCTACGAGCAGTACTTC,CASSYLSRGGSYEQYF
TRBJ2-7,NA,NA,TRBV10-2,TGCGCCAGCAGTACTCCTTCCTACGAGCAGTACTTC,CASSTPSYEQYF
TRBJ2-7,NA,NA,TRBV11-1,TGTGCCAGCAGCTGGGCGGGTGGAGGCTACGAGCAGTACTTC,CASSWAGGGYEQYF
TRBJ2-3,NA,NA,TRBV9,TGTGCCAGCAGCCGAGGGACAGATACGCAGTATTTT,CASSRGTDTQYF
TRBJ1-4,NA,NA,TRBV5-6,TGTGCCAGCAGTACGCGTTCTAATGAAAAACTGTTTTTT,CASSTRSNEKLFF
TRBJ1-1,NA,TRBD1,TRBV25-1,TGTGCCAGCAGTTACTCCGGGACAGTGGAAGCTTTCTTT,CASSYSGTVEAFF
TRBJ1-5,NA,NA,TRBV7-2,TGTGCCAGCAGCTTAGCAATAACTGGAGGTCAGCCCCAGCATTTT,CASSLAITGGQPQHF